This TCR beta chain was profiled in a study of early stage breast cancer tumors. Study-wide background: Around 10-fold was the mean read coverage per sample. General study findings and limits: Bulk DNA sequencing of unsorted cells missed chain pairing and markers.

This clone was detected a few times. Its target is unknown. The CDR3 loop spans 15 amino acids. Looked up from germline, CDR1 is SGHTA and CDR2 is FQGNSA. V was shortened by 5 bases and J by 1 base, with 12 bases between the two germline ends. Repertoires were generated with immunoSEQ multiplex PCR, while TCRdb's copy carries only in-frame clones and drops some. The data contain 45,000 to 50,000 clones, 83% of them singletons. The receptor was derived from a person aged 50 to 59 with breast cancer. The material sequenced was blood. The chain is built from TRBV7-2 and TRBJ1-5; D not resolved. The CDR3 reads CASSPRLGSNQPQHF. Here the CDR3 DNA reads TGTGCCAGCAGCCCCAGGTTAGGGAGCAATCAGCCCCAGCATTTT.